A selection of T cell receptor beta chains follows, all from one sample in a study of blood T cell repertoires in COVID-19. Clones were sequenced by immunoSEQ multiplex PCR, and TCRdb holds only the in-frame ones, with some missing. The repertoire has about 290,000 clones, around four fifths of them found once; the top ten carry around 4.1%. Sequencing was carried out using peripheral blood. These receptor sequences come from a woman aged 45-65 years with active or convalescent COVID-19. The CDR3 runs from the conserved cysteine through the conserved F or W. A D gene is named only where the DNA matches it firmly. Rows may omit the clone size; those that give it use once, few, many or a size class.

clone_size | d_call | j_call | v_call | cdr3_nt | cdr3_aa
NA | NA | TRBJ1-1 | TRBV27 | TGTGCCAGCAGTTTGTACAGAAGGAACACTGAAGCTTTCTTT | CASSLYRRNTEAFF
NA | NA | TRBJ1-1 | TRBV29-1 | TGCAGCGTTGAAGGGCACCCCCAAACCAACACTGAAGCTTTCTTT | CSVEGHPQTNTEAFF
NA | NA | TRBJ1-2 | TRBV3-1/TRBV3-2 | TGTGCCAGCAGCCAAGCTCCACGGGGAGGAGGCTACACCTTC | CASSQAPRGGGYTF
few | TRBD2 | TRBJ2-1 | TRBV5-1 | TGCGCCAGCAGCCCCGGACTAGCGGTCAATGAGCAGTTCTTC | CASSPGLAVNEQFF
NA | TRBD2 | TRBJ2-7 | TRBV19 | TGTGCCAGTAGTATCGCAGCGGGAGCCCCCTCCTACGAGCAGTACTTC | CASSIAAGAPSYEQYF
NA | NA | TRBJ1-4 | TRBV3-1/TRBV3-2 | TGTGCCAGCAGCCAAGTAGCCGCAACTAATGAAAAACTGTTTTTT | CASSQVAATNEKLFF
NA | TRBD1 | TRBJ1-5 | TRBV2 | TGTGCCAGCAGTGGGGGGACAGGGGGCTTGGGTCAGCCCCAGCATTTT | CASSGGTGGLGQPQHF
few | NA | TRBJ2-1 | TRBV6-1 | TGTGCCAGCAGTGAAGCGGGGGGGGCGGGACCCCTGGTAGGTGAGCAGTTCTTC | CASSEAGGAGPLVGEQFF
NA | NA | TRBJ2-1 | TRBV11-2 | TGTGCCAGCAGCTTAGGATGGGGGGCGGGGGCCTACAATGAGCAGTTCTTC | CASSLGWGAGAYNEQFF
NA | NA | TRBJ1-1 | TRBV3-1/TRBV3-2 | TGTGCCAGCAGCCAAAGCAGGGGTCGGATCACTGAAGCTTTCTTT | CASSQSRGRITEAFF
NA | NA | TRBJ1-1 | TRBV5-1 | TGCGCCAGCAGCTCGGGTCCGTCGGTGAACACTGAAGCTTTCTTT | CASSSGPSVNTEAFF
NA | TRBD1 | TRBJ1-6 | TRBV5-1 | TGCGCCAGCAGCTTGACAGGGGGCTGGGATTCACCCCTCCACTTT | CASSLTGGWDSPLHF
NA | TRBD2 | TRBJ2-2 | TRBV19 | TGTGCCAGTAGTATACGGACTAGCGGGAGTCCCGGGGAGCTGTTTTTT | CASSIRTSGSPGELFF
few | TRBD1 | TRBJ1-2 | TRBV18 | TGTGCCAGCTCACCGTTGGGACAGGGCTTTAACTATGGCTACACCTTC | CASSPLGQGFNYGYTF
NA | NA | TRBJ1-2 | TRBV24-1 | TGTGCCACCAGTGACCCGGGAGGTCCGTTGTCCGGCTACACCTTC | CATSDPGGPLSGYTF
NA | TRBD1 | TRBJ1-5 | TRBV6-5 | TGTGCCAGCAGCTCACTCGGGACAGGTCAAATGCCCCAGCATTTT | CASSSLGTGQMPQHF
once | NA | TRBJ1-2 | TRBV12-3/TRBV12-4 | TGTGCCAGCAGCTTTGCAGACTTCTATGGCTACACCTTC | CASSFADFYGYTF
NA | TRBD2 | TRBJ2-7 | TRBV15 | TGTGCCACCAGCAGAGATAGCGGGTTCAAGCAGTACTTC | CATSRDSGFKQYF
once | TRBD1 | TRBJ1-6 | TRBV2 | TGTGCCAGCAGAGAAGGGACAGGGAGGAATTCACCCCTCCACTTT | CASREGTGRNSPLHF
once | TRBD2 | TRBJ2-1 | TRBV4-2 | TGTGCCAGCAGCCCAAGGAGCGCGGGACTAGCGAGCGATGAGCAGTTCTTC | CASSPRSAGLASDEQFF